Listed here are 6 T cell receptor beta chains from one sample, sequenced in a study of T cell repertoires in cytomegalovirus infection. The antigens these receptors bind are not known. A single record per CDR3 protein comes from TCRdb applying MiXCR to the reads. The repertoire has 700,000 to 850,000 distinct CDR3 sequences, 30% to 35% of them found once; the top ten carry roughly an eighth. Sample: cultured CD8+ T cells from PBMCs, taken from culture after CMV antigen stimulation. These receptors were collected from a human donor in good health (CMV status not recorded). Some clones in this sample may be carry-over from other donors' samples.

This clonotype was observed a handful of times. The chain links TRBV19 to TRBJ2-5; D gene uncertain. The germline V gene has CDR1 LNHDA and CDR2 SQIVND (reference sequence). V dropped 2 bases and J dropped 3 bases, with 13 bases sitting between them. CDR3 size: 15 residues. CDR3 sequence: CASSISILSKETQYF. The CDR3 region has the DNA TGTGCCAGTAGTATATCCATCTTAAGCAAAGAGACCCAGTACTTC.

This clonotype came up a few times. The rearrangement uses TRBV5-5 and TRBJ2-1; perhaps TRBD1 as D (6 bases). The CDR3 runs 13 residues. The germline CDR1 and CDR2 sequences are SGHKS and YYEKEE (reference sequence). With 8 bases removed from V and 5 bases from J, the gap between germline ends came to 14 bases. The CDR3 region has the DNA TGTGCCAGTGTTCCCCAGGGGAACAATGAGCAGTTCTTC. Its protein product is CASVPQGNNEQFF. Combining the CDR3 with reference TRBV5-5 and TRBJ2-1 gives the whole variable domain DAGVTQSPTHLIKTRGQQVTLRCSPISGHKSVSWYQQVLGQGPQFIFQYYEKEERGRGNFPDRFSARQFPNYSSELNVNALLLGDSALYLCASVPQGNNEQFFGPGTRLTVL.

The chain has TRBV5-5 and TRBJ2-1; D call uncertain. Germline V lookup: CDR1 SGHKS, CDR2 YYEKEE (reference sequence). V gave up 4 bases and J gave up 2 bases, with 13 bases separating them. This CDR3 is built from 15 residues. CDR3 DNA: TGTGCCAGCAGCGACTTCTTTGTGGCCTACAATGAGCAGTTCTTC. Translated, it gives CASSDFFVAYNEQFF.

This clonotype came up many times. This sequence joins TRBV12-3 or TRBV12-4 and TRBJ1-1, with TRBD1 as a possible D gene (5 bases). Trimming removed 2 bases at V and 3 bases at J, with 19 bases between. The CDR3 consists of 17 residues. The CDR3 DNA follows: TGTGCCAGCAGTTTACAGTCCAGGGTGGGGGTCGACACTGAAGCTTTCTTT. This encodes CASSLQSRVGVDTEAFF.

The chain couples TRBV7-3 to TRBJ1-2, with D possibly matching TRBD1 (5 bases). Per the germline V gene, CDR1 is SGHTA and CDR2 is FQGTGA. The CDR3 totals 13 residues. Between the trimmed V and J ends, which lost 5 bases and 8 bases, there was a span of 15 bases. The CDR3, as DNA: TGTGCCAGCAGCGCCGGGACGTCAGAAGGCTACACCTTC. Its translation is CASSAGTSEGYTF.

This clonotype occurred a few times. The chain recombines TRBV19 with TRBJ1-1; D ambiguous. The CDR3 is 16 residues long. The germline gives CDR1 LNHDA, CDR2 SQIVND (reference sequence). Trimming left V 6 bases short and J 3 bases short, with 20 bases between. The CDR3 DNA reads TGTGCCAGTAGCCCCGGCGAACAGTATGTGGACACTGAAGCTTTCTTT. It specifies CASSPGEQYVDTEAFF.